One sample yielded the 2 T cell receptor beta chains listed below, sequenced in a study of OX40 agonist ivuxolimab in advanced cancers. Measured with immunoSEQ multiplex PCR; TCRdb has only the in-frame clones, and not every one. The sample includes 70,000 to 95,000 clones, about 94% of them seen just once. The sequenced sample was CD4+ or CD8+ T cells sorted from blood, obtained in a trial of the OX40 agonist ivuxolimab. Receptors were obtained from an adult with an advanced solid tumor such as melanoma, head and neck, liver or kidney cancer.

The V and J genes are TRBV5-4 and TRBJ1-2; 10 positions match TRBD1. J lost 3 bases, V lost 4 bases, and 6 bases had no gene match. The CDR3 consists of 15 residues. The V gene's germline CDR1 is SGHNT and CDR2 YYREEE (reference sequence). CDR3 sequence reads: CASSPDRGLHYGYTF. As DNA, the CDR3 is TGTGCCAGCAGCCCGGACAGGGGGTTACACTATGGCTACACCTTC. Combining the CDR3 with reference TRBV5-4 and TRBJ1-2 gives the whole variable domain ETGVTQSPTHLIKTRGQQVTLRCSSQSGHNTVSWYQQALGQGPQFIFQYYREEENGRGNFPPRFSGLQFPNYSSELNVNALELDDSALYLCASSPDRGLHYGYTFGSGTRLTVV.

The rearrangement uses TRBV4-3 and TRBJ2-3; tentative D call: TRBD2 (7 bases). Germline lookup yields CDR1 LGHNA and CDR2 YSLEER. The V end lost 2 bases, the J end lost 3 bases, and 21 bases lay between the germline ends. The length of the CDR3 is 18 residues. The CDR3: CASSQQGGVGLDTDTQYF. The CDR3 region has the DNA TGCGCCAGCAGCCAACAAGGGGGGGTCGGACTTGATACAGATACGCAGTATTTT.